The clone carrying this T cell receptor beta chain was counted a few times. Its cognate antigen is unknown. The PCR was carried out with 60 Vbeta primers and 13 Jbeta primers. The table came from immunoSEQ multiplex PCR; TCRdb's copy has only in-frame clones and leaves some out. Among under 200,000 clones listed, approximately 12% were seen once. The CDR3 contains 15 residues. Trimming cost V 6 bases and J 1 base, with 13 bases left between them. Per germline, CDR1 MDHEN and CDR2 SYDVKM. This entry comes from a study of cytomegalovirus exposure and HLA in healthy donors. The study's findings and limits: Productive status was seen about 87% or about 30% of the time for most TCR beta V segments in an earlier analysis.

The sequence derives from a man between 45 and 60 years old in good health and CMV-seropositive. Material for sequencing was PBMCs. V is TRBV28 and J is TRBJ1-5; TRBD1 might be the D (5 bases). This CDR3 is CASRRRVMSNQPQHF. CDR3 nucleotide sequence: TGTGCCAGCAGGCGCAGGGTCATGAGCAATCAGCCCCAGCATTTT.